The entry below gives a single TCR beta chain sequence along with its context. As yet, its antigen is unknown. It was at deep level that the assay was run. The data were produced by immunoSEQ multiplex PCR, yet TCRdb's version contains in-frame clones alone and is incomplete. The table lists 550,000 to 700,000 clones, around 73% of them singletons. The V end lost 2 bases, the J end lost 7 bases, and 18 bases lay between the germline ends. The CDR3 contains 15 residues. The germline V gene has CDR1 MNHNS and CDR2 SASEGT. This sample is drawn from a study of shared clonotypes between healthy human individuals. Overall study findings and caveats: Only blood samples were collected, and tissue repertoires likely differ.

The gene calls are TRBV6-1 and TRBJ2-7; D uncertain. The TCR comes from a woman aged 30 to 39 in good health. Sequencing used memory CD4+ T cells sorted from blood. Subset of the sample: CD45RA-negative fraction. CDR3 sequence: CASSEITALTGEQYF. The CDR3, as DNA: TGTGCCAGCAGTGAAATCACCGCGTTGACTGGGGAGCAGTACTTC.